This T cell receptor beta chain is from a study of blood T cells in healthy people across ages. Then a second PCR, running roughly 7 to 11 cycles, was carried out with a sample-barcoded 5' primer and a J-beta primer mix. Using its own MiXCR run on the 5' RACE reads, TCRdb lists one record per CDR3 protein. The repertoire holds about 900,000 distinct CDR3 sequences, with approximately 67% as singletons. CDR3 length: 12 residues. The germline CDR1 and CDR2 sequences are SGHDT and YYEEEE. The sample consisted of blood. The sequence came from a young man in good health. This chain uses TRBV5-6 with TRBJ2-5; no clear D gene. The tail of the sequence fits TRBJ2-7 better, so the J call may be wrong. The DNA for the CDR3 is TGTGCCAGCAGCTTATTAGAATACGAGCAGTACTTC. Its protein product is CASSLLEYEQYF.